These T cell receptor beta chains were read from a single sample in a study of B cell selection in AIRE deficiency. Using immunoSEQ multiplex PCR, the repertoire was profiled, and TCRdb retains in-frame clones only, with some absent. The profile shows over 20,000 clones, 80% to 95% of them singletons. Input material: CD4+CD25+ Tregs sorted from PBMCs. The receptors originated from a human donor in good health. CDR3s include the opening cysteine and the closing phenylalanine or tryptophan. D genes are given only for firm matches. A clone size is listed for some rows: how often the clone was seen (once, few, many), or a class if it is expanded.

TRBJ1-2 | TRBV7-2 | TRBD1 | medium-sized | TGTGCCAGCAGCCAGAGGGGACAGGGGTATGGCTACACCTTC | CASSQRGQGYGYTF
TRBJ1-6 | TRBV23-1 | TRBD1 | - | TGCGCCAGCAGTCGCCCGACAGGGGCGATCTCAAGGAATTCACCCCTCCACTTT | CASSRPTGAISRNSPLHF
TRBJ2-1 | TRBV2 | TRBD2 | - | TGTGCCAGTCGTAGGGGCGGGAGGGATAATGAGCAGTTCTTC | CASRRGGRDNEQFF
TRBJ1-2 | TRBV7-4 | - | - | TGTGCCAGCAGCCAAGGCGTTGGAGGGGAGGGATATGGCTACACCTTC | CASSQGVGGEGYGYTF
TRBJ1-5 | TRBV18 | TRBD1 | - | TGTGCCAGCTCACCGGCAGGGGGAAATCGCAATCAGCCCCAGCATTTT | CASSPAGGNRNQPQHF
TRBJ1-4 | TRBV7-9 | - | - | TGTGCCAGCAGCTCCTTATTTAATGAAAAACTGTTTTTT | CASSSLFNEKLFF
TRBJ2-3 | TRBV5-5 | - | - | TGTGCCAGCAGCCTACGCCTAGATACGCAGTATTTT | CASSLRLDTQYF
TRBJ2-3 | TRBV10-1 | - | - | TGCGCCAGCAGTGAGTCAGAGGAAGATACGCAGTATTTT | CASSESEEDTQYF
TRBJ2-1 | TRBV18 | TRBD1 | - | TGTGCCAGCTCACCGACAGGGGGATGGCAGTTCTTC | CASSPTGGWQFF
TRBJ2-3 | TRBV11-2 | - | - | TGTGCTACCGGGTCAGATACGCAGTATTTT | CATGSDTQYF
TRBJ1-5 | TRBV6-6 | - | - | TGTGCCAGCAGTTACTCGACGGGCCAGCCCCAGCATTTT | CASSYSTGQPQHF